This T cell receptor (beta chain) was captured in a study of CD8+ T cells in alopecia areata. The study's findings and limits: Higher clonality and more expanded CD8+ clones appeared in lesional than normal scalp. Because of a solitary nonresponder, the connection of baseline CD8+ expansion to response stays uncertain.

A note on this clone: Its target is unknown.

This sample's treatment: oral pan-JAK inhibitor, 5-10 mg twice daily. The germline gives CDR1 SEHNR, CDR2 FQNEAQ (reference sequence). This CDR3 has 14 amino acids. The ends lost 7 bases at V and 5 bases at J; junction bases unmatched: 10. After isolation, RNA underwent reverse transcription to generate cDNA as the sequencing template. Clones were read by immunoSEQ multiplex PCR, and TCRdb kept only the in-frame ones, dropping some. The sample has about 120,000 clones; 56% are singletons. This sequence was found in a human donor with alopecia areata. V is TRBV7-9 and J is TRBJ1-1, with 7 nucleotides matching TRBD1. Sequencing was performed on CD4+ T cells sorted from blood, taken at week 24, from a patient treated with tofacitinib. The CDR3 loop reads CASILGSGGTEAFF. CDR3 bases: TGTGCCAGCATCCTGGGGTCAGGGGGGACTGAAGCTTTCTTT.